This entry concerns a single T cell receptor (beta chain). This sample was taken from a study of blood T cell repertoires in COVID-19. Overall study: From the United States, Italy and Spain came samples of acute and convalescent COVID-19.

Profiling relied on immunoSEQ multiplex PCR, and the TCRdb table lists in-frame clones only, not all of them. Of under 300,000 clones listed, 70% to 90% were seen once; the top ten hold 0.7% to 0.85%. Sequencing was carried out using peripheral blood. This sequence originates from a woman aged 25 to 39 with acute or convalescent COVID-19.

The CDR3 is CASSLLLGGEAFF. In DNA, the CDR3 is TGTGCCAGCAGCTTACTCCTCGGGGGTGAAGCTTTCTTT. The chain couples TRBV7-3 to TRBJ1-1; tentative D call: TRBD1 (5 bases). The CDR3 spans 13 residues. From germline, CDR1 is SGHTA and CDR2 FQGTGA. The germline V and J ends were trimmed by 2 bases and 7 bases, with 11 bases remaining between them.